This T cell receptor beta chain was captured by sequencing in a study of blood T cell repertoires in COVID-19. This clone was seen just once. There are 14 residues in the CDR3. After removal of 7 bases from V and 6 bases from J, the junction contained 10 bases not matched to a gene. Germline V gene data show CDR1 as MNHEY and CDR2 as SVGAGI. The repertoire was sequenced with immunoSEQ multiplex PCR; TCRdb's copy has only in-frame clones and lacks some. Of 65,000 to 100,000 clones in the sample, around 89% were seen once. The sequence came from a man aged 45 to 65 with acute or convalescent COVID-19. The chain uses TRBV6-5 and TRBJ1-1; 8 bases map to TRBD1. Sequencing was carried out using peripheral blood. The CDR3 DNA follows: TGTGCCAGCACCCGGAGACAGGGGAGGGCTGAAGCTTTCTTT. This encodes CASTRRQGRAEAFF.